What follows are 21 T cell receptor beta chains derived from one specimen sequenced in a study of T cell responses to AZD1222 COVID-19 vaccine. The table came from immunoSEQ multiplex PCR; TCRdb's copy has only in-frame clones and leaves some out. The sample holds about 85,000 clones; 85% to 90% are singletons and the top ten take roughly 7.6%. The input for sequencing was peripheral blood, taken on day 0 of AZD1222 vaccination. Source of these receptors: an adult in good health.

This rearrangement joins TRBV28 to TRBJ1-2; 11 bases map to TRBD1. V was clipped by 5 bases and J by 8 bases; unmatched bases: 10. The CDR3 has 15 residues. Germline assignment: CDR1 MDHEN and CDR2 SYDVKM. The CDR3 coding sequence is TGTGCCAGCAGTATACGGACAGGGGGCTTCAAAGGCTACACCTTC. Its protein product is CASSIRTGGFKGYTF.

This CDR3 is CASQKYKLGPEAFF. The CDR3 DNA is TGTGCCAGCCAGAAATACAAGCTGGGGCCTGAAGCTTTCTTT. V and J are TRBV27 and TRBJ1-1; a weak D match, TRBD1 (5 bases). Trimming took 8 bases from V and 6 from J, leaving 19 bases between them. Germline values: CDR1 MNHEY, CDR2 SMNVEV (reference sequence). The length of the CDR3 is 14 residues.

The CDR3, as DNA: TGCGCCAGCAGTCCCCGCGACAGGGTAATGACCGGGGAGCTGTTTTTT. It translates to CASSPRDRVMTGELFF. This chain links TRBV10-2 with TRBJ2-2, with 7 bases aligning to TRBD1. V dropped 5 bases and J dropped 5; count of bases not matched to a gene: 11. CDR1 is WSHSY, CDR2 SAAADI, per germline. The CDR3 loop spans 16 amino acids.

This chain uses TRBV13 with TRBJ2-1, with 7 bases that match TRBD2. This CDR3 is built from 15 residues. The trim removed 3 bases at V and 7 bases at J, leaving 9 bases unmatched. From germline, CDR1 is PRHDT and CDR2 FYEKMQ (reference sequence). CDR3 sequence: CASSFRRESGNEQFF. In DNA, the CDR3 is TGTGCCAGCAGCTTTAGGCGGGAGAGTGGGAATGAGCAGTTCTTC.

The chain recombines TRBV19 with TRBJ2-1, with TRBD2 matching over 7 bases. V shed 5 bases, J shed 1 base, and the junction held 8 bases outside the gene matches. The CDR3 length is 16 residues. Looked up from germline, CDR1 is LNHDA and CDR2 is SQIVND (reference sequence). CDR3 DNA: TGTGCCAGTAGTCCGACTAGCTCTCAATCCTACAATGAGCAGTTCTTC. Its protein product is CASSPTSSQSYNEQFF.

This clone was observed a handful of times. The V gene is TRBV19, the J gene TRBJ1-2; perhaps TRBD1 as D (5 bases). This CDR3 has 14 residues. Trimming left V 6 bases short and J 1 base short, with 12 bases between. The germline gives CDR1 LNHDA, CDR2 SQIVND (reference sequence). The CDR3 protein is CASSTGGGNYGYTF. As DNA, the CDR3 is TGTGCCAGTAGCACCGGGGGGGGTAACTATGGCTACACCTTC.

This chain links TRBV11-2 with TRBJ1-1; TRBD1 might be the D (6 bases). V shed 6 bases and J shed 1 base, with 18 bases lying between them. This CDR3 is 16 amino acids long. CDR1 is SGHAT, CDR2 FQNNGV, per germline. For the CDR3, the DNA is TGTGCCAGCAGACCCCGTGGGGGACACCAGAACACTGAAGCTTTCTTT. This gives the protein CASRPRGGHQNTEAFF.

The chain is built from TRBV6-5 and TRBJ1-4; TRBD1 agrees at 9 bases. Germline CDR1 reads MNHEY; CDR2 reads SVGAGI. V lost 5 bases, J lost 8 bases, and 6 bases stayed unmatched. This CDR3 region has 14 residues. This CDR3 is CASSPGQGREKLFF. The CDR3 nucleotides read TGTGCCAGCAGTCCGGGACAGGGTAGGGAAAAACTGTTTTTT.

V and J are TRBV28 and TRBJ2-7; tentatively, D is TRBD1 (6 bases). Germline V gene lookup returns CDR1 MDHEN and CDR2 SYDVKM. The CDR3 length is 13 residues. The V end was cut by 6 bases, the J end by 0 bases, with 9 bases between. CDR3 residues: CASSRQVSYEQYF. In nucleotides, the CDR3 is TGTGCCAGCAGCAGACAGGTCTCCTACGAGCAGTACTTC. The entire variable domain, with the rest obtained from reference TRBV28 and TRBJ2-7, is as follows: DVKVTQSSRYLVKRTGEKVFLECVQDMDHENMFWYRQDPGLGLRLIYFSYDVKMKEKGDIPEGYSVSREKKERFSLILESASTNQTSMYLCASSRQVSYEQYFGPGTRLTVT.

This clone was counted once. The V call is TRBV28, the J call TRBJ2-7; possibly TRBD2 for D (5 bases). The CDR3 is 15 amino acids. Trimming removed 5 bases from V and 3 bases from J, with 17 bases in between. Germline CDR1 is MDHEN and CDR2 is SYDVKM. As DNA, the CDR3 is TGTGCCAGCAGTGGGGAGCATAAGGGCTTCTACGAGCAGTACTTC. Amino acids: CASSGEHKGFYEQYF.

CDR3 coding DNA: TGTGCCAGCAGTTTAAGGCCCCCCCCGGAGTACGAGCAGTACTTC. This translates into CASSLRPPPEYEQYF. The chain links TRBV27 to TRBJ2-7; D not resolved. CDR1 is MNHEY, CDR2 SMNVEV, per germline (reference sequence). The CDR3 runs to 15 residues. V gave up 2 bases and J gave up 4 bases, with 15 bases separating them.

This chain uses TRBV29-1 with TRBJ2-3; 14 bases match TRBD2. Germline CDR1 is SQVTM and CDR2 is ANQGSEA. The V and J ends lost 6 bases and 0 bases, in that order; junction bases with no gene match: 5. CDR3 length equals 16 residues. The chain's CDR3 is CSVTGTSGGSTDTQYF. CDR3 sequence (DNA): TGCAGCGTCACCGGGACTAGCGGGGGTAGCACAGATACGCAGTATTTT.

V is TRBV11-2 and J is TRBJ2-5, with a tentative D call TRBD1 (5 bases). Germline lookup yields CDR1 SGHAT and CDR2 FQNNGV. V was clipped by 5 bases and J by 1 base, with 11 bases between them. The CDR3 contains 14 residues. The CDR3 loop reads CASSPGYSQETQYF. The CDR3 coding sequence is TGTGCCAGCAGCCCAGGGTACTCCCAAGAGACCCAGTACTTC.

V is TRBV5-4 and J is TRBJ2-1; D is ambiguous. Germline CDR1 reads SGHNT; CDR2 reads YYREEE (reference sequence). The CDR3 extends over 13 amino acids. Trimming removed 3 bases at V and 6 bases at J, with 10 bases between. The CDR3 DNA reads TGTGCCAGCAGCTATCCCCGAGGCAATGAGCAGTTCTTC. Translating it yields CASSYPRGNEQFF. The full variable domain, completed using reference TRBV5-4 and TRBJ2-1, is ETGVTQSPTHLIKTRGQQVTLRCSSQSGHNTVSWYQQALGQGPQFIFQYYREEENGRGNFPPRFSGLQFPNYSSELNVNALELDDSALYLCASSYPRGNEQFFGPGTRLTVL.

V gene TRBV25-1 combines with J gene TRBJ2-1; the match to TRBD2 covers 11 bases. The CDR3 is made up of 16 amino acids. Trimming cost V 4 bases and J 8 bases; bases outside gene matches: 10. Looked up from germline, CDR1 is MGHDK and CDR2 is SYGVNS. CDR3 nucleotides: TGTGCCAGCAGTGTCGAGAGGCTAGCGGGAGGAGATGAGCAGTTCTTC. Residues: CASSVERLAGGDEQFF.

The chain links TRBV19 to TRBJ2-7; D unclear. The germline V gene has CDR1 LNHDA and CDR2 SQIVND (reference sequence). V was shortened by 2 bases and J by 6 bases, with 14 bases between the two germline ends. The CDR3 spans 14 residues. This chain's CDR3 is CASSIFGEPGEQYF. CDR3 coding DNA: TGTGCCAGTAGTATATTTGGAGAGCCCGGCGAGCAGTACTTC. Combining the CDR3 with reference TRBV19 and TRBJ2-7 gives the whole variable domain DGGITQSPKYLFRKEGQNVTLSCEQNLNHDAMYWYRQDPGQGLRLIYYSQIVNDFQKGDIAEGYSVSREKKESFPLTVTSAQKNPTAFYLCASSIFGEPGEQYFGPGTRLTVT.

The chain has TRBV30 and TRBJ1-5, with 8 positions matching TRBD1. From germline, CDR1 is GTSNPN and CDR2 SVGIG (reference sequence). The CDR3 runs to 15 residues. J lost 3 bases, V lost 2 bases, and 6 bases had no gene match. For the CDR3, the DNA is TGTGCCTGGAGTTGGCAGGGGGCGCCCAATCAGCCCCAGCATTTT. It specifies CAWSWQGAPNQPQHF.

This clone occurred once. Germline is not matched at one junction end, which may reflect a read error. The chain is built from TRBV7-7 and TRBJ2-5; D assignment may be TRBD1 or TRBD2 (6 bases each). The CDR3 spans 15 residues. Germline V lookup: CDR1 SSHAT, CDR2 FNYEAQ (reference sequence). The CDR3, as DNA: TGTGCTAGCAGCTTATTTGGCCAGGGGAGGGAGACCCAGTACTTC. This encodes CASSLFGQGRETQYF.

Only one count was recorded for this clone. The chain combines TRBV5-1 with TRBJ1-2; D may be TRBD1 (5 bases). Trimming stripped 7 bases from V and 4 bases from J, with 17 bases between. The CDR3 runs 14 residues. The germline V gene encodes CDR1 SGHRS and CDR2 YFSETQ. Here the CDR3 reads CASALPGISYGYTF. The CDR3 coding sequence is TGCGCCAGCGCCCTACCAGGGATTAGCTATGGCTACACCTTC.

In this sample, this clone turned up a few times. The chain recombines TRBV30 with TRBJ1-2; weak D call: TRBD1 (5 bases). Germline V gene data show CDR1 as GTSNPN and CDR2 as SVGIG (reference sequence). V was pared by 3 bases and J by 7 bases, with 12 bases between. CDR3 size: 12 residues. CDR3 sequence (DNA): TGTGCCTGGAGGCCCTCGGGGGTTGGCTACACCTTC. Translating gives CAWRPSGVGYTF. Full variable domain (outside the CDR3, taken from reference TRBV30 and TRBJ1-2): SQTIHQWPATLVQPVGSPLSLECTVEGTSNPNLYWYRQAAGRGLQLLFYSVGIGQISSEVPQNLSASRPQDRQFILSSKKLLLSDSGFYLCAWRPSGVGYTFGSGTRLTVV.

The chain uses TRBV19 and TRBJ2-2, with 8 positions matching TRBD1. With 3 bases clipped from V and 4 bases from J, the junction kept 7 bases outside the gene matches. CDR3 length: 16 amino acids. Germline V gene data show CDR1 as LNHDA and CDR2 as SQIVND (reference sequence). CDR3 in DNA: TGTGCCAGTAGTATTCGTCAGGGGGCGAGCACCGGGGAGCTGTTTTTT. This sequence encodes CASSIRQGASTGELFF. Filled out from reference TRBV19 and TRBJ2-2, the complete variable domain reads DGGITQSPKYLFRKEGQNVTLSCEQNLNHDAMYWYRQDPGQGLRLIYYSQIVNDFQKGDIAEGYSVSREKKESFPLTVTSAQKNPTAFYLCASSIRQGASTGELFFGEGSRLTVL.